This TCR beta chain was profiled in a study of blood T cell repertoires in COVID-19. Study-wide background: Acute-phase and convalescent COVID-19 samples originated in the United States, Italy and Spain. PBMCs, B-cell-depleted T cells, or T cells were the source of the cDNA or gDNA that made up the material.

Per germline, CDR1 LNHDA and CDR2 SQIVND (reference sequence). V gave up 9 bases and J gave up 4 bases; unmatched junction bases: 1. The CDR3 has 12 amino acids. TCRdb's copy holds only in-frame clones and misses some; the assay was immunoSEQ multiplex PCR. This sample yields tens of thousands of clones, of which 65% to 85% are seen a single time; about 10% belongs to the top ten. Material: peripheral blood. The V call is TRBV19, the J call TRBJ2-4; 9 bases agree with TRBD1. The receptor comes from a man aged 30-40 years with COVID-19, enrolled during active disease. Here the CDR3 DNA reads TGTGCCAGCGGACAGGGGAAAAACATTCAGTACTTC. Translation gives CASGQGKNIQYF. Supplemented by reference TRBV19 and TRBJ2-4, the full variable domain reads DGGITQSPKYLFRKEGQNVTLSCEQNLNHDAMYWYRQDPGQGLRLIYYSQIVNDFQKGDIAEGYSVSREKKESFPLTVTSAQKNPTAFYLCASGQGKNIQYFGAGTRLSVL.